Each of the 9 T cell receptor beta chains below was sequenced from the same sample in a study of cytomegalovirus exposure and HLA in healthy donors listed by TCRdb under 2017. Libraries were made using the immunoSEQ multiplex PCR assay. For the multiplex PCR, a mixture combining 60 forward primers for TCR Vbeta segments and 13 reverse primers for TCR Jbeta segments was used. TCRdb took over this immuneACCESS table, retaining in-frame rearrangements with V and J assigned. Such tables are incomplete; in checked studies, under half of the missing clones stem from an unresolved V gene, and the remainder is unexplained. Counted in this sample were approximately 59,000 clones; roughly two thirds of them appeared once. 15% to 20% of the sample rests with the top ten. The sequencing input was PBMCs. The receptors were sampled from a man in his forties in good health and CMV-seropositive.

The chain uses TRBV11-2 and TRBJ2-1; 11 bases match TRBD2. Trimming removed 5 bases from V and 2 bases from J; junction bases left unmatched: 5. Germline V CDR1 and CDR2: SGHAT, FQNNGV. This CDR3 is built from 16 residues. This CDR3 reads CASSLTSGGAYNEQFF. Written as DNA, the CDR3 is TGTGCCAGCAGCCTTACTAGCGGGGGAGCCTACAATGAGCAGTTCTTC.

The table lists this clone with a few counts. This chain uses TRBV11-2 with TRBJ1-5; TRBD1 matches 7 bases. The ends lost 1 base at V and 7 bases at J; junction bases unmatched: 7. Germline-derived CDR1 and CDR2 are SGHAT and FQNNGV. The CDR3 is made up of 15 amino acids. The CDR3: CASSLVTGWHQPQHF. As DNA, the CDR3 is TGTGCCAGCAGCTTAGTGACAGGGTGGCACCAGCCCCAGCATTTT. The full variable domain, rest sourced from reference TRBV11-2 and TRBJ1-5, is EAGVAQSPRYKIIEKRQSVAFWCNPISGHATLYWYQQILGQGPKLLIQFQNNGVVDDSQLPKDRFSAERLKGVDSTLKIQPAKLEDSAVYLCASSLVTGWHQPQHFGDGTRLSIL.

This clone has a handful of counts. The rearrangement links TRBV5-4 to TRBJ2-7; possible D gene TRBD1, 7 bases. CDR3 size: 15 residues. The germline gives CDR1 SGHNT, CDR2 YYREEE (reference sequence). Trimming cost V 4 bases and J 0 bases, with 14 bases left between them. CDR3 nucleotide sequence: TGTGCCAGCAGCCCAGGGGGGTCTGGCTCCTACGAGCAGTACTTC. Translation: CASSPGGSGSYEQYF. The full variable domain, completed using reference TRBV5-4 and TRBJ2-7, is ETGVTQSPTHLIKTRGQQVTLRCSSQSGHNTVSWYQQALGQGPQFIFQYYREEENGRGNFPPRFSGLQFPNYSSELNVNALELDDSALYLCASSPGGSGSYEQYFGPGTRLTVT.

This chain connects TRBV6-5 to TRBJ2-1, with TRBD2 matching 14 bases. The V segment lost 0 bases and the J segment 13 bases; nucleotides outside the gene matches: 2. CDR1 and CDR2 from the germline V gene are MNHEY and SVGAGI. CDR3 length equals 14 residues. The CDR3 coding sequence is TGTGCCAGCAGTTACTCGGGACTAGCGGGAGCCCAGTTCTTC. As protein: CASSYSGLAGAQFF.

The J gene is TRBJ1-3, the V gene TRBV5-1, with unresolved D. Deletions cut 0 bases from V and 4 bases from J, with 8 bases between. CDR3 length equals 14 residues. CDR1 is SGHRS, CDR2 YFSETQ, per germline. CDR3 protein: CASSLAPSGNTIYF. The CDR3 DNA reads TGCGCCAGCAGCTTGGCTCCTAGCGGAAACACCATATATTTT. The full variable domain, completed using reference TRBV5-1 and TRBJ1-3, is KAGVTQTPRYLIKTRGQQVTLSCSPISGHRSVSWYQQTPGQGLQFLFEYFSETQRNKGNFPGRFSGRQFSNSRSEMNVSTLELGDSALYLCASSLAPSGNTIYFGEGSWLTVV.

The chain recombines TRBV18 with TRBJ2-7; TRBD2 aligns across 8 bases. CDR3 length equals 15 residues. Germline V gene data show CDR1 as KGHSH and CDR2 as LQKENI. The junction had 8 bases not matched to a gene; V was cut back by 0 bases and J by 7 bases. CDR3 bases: TGTGCCAGCTCACCACCGGCCAGCGGGAGTGCTGAGCAGTACTTC. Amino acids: CASSPPASGSAEQYF.

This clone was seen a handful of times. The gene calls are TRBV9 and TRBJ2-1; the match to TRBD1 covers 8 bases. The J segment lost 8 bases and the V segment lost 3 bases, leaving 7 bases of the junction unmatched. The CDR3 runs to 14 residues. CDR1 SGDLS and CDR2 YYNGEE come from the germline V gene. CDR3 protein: CASSAGDRSHEQFF. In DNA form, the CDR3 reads TGTGCCAGCAGCGCTGGGGACAGGTCCCATGAGCAGTTCTTC.

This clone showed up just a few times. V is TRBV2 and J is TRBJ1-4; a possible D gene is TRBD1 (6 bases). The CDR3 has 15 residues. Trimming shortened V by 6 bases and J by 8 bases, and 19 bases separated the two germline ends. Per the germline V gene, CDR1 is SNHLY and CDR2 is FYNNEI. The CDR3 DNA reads TGTGCCAGCAGCCGGACGGGAGGACAGAAAGAAAAACTGTTTTTT. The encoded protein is CASSRTGGQKEKLFF.

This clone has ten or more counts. The CDR3 sequence is CASTSPGGRESYEQYF. The CDR3 bases are TGTGCCAGCACCTCTCCCGGGGGGCGGGAGTCATACGAGCAGTACTTC. The V gene is TRBV6-6, the J gene TRBJ2-7; the D gene is possibly TRBD2 (7 bases). V was cut by 7 bases and J by 4 bases, with 23 bases left in between. Per the germline V gene, CDR1 is MNHNY and CDR2 is SVGAGI (reference sequence). The CDR3 has 16 amino acids.